This TCR beta chain was captured in a study of blood T cell repertoires in COVID-19. Study details: Nucleic acid was either cDNA or gDNA, and it came from T cells, B-cell-depleted T cells, or PBMCs.

Germline CDR1 and CDR2: SGHVS and FQNEAQ. CDR3 size: 17 residues. The ends lost 6 bases at V and 9 bases at J; junction bases unmatched: 18. TCRdb's copy holds only in-frame clones and misses some; the assay was immunoSEQ multiplex PCR. The sample contains hundreds of thousands of clones, around 88% of which appear only once. Sequenced sample: PBMCs or T cells enriched from blood (not recorded which). V gene TRBV7-8 combines with J gene TRBJ2-3; TRBD2 agrees at 10 bases. The TCR sequence derives from a woman aged 40 to 49 with acute COVID-19. This CDR3 reads CASSDSLASGRRRTQYF. As DNA, the CDR3 is TGTGCCAGCAGTGATAGTCTGGCTAGCGGGAGAAGGCGGACGCAGTATTTT. The whole variable domain, remainder taken from reference TRBV7-8 and TRBJ2-3, is GAGVSQSPRYKVAKRGQDVALRCDPISGHVSLFWYQQALGQGPEFLTYFQNEAQLDKSGLPSDRFFAERPEGSVSTLKIQRTQQEDSAVYLCASSDSLASGRRRTQYFGPGTRLTVL.